The entry that follows covers one TCR beta chain sequence. Antigen: not known. This entry comes from a study of CD8+ T cells in alopecia areata. In each case, RNA was isolated and then reverse transcribed into cDNA as the sequencing template. Some clones are missing from TCRdb's copy, which holds only in-frame ones; the method was immunoSEQ multiplex PCR. This table holds under 20,000 clones, more than 60% found once. Alopecia areata patients had lesional scalp punch biopsies and peripheral blood taken from them. Regarding the study as a whole: Lesional scalp, notably in alopecia totalis/universalis, had clonality above that of normal scalp. Among patients, TCR sharing was less clear than in mice, a difference possibly due in part to HLA diversity in the patient population.

This TCR was sampled from a human donor with alopecia areata. The starting material was skin, obtained at week 0.

The chain's CDR3 is CASRPTSGGTDTQYF. CDR3 DNA: TGTGCCAGCAGACCTACTAGCGGGGGGACAGATACGCAGTATTTT. The rearrangement links TRBV6-5 to TRBJ2-3, with 12 positions matching TRBD2. The CDR3 extends over 15 amino acids. The J segment lost 3 bases and the V segment lost 6 bases, leaving 4 bases of the junction unmatched. Germline lookup yields CDR1 MNHEY and CDR2 SVGAGI.